These 25 T cell receptor beta chains came from one sample sequenced in a study of blood T cell repertoires in COVID-19. Some clones are missing from TCRdb's copy, which holds only in-frame ones; the method was immunoSEQ multiplex PCR. Seen here are some 200,000 clones, about 90% observed once, and the top ten hold about 22%. Material for sequencing was peripheral blood. These receptors were collected from a man in his 60s with active or convalescent COVID-19.

The CDR3 coding sequence is TGCGCCAGCAGCTCTCAGGGGCCTAACTATGGCTACACCTTC. Its translation: CASSSQGPNYGYTF. The genes are TRBV5-1 and TRBJ1-2, with a possible D match to TRBD1 (6 bases). CDR3 length equals 14 residues. V dropped 3 bases and J dropped 0 bases, with 9 bases sitting between them. Germline CDR1 reads SGHRS; CDR2 reads YFSETQ.

The J gene is TRBJ2-2, the V gene TRBV9, with D perhaps TRBD2 (6 bases). Germline loops: CDR1 SGDLS, CDR2 YYNGEE. The V end lost 2 bases, the J end lost 0 bases, and 11 bases lay between the germline ends. The CDR3 sequence is 16 residues long. CDR3 nucleotide sequence: TGTGCCAGCAGCGTGTTGGGGGGACCGAACACCGGGGAGCTGTTTTTT. Protein product: CASSVLGGPNTGELFF. Together with reference TRBV9 and TRBJ2-2, the CDR3 gives the full variable domain: DSGVTQTPKHLITATGQRVTLRCSPRSGDLSVYWYQQSLDQGLQFLIQYYNGEERAKGNILERFSAQQFPDLHSELNLSSLELGDSALYFCASSVLGGPNTGELFFGEGSRLTVL.

The chain carries TRBV5-1 and TRBJ1-1; tentative D call: TRBD1 (6 bases). Trimming shortened V by 2 bases and J by 3 bases, and 11 bases separated the two germline ends. Germline V gene lookup returns CDR1 SGHRS and CDR2 YFSETQ. This CDR3 region has 14 residues. CDR3 residues: CASSLSRGYTEAFF. The CDR3 coding sequence is TGCGCCAGCAGCTTATCAAGGGGGTACACTGAAGCTTTCTTT.

The chain combines TRBV2 with TRBJ1-3; D might be TRBD1 (5 bases). This CDR3 comprises 13 residues. Trimming cost V 4 bases and J 4 bases, with 8 bases left between them. The V gene's germline CDR1 is SNHLY and CDR2 FYNNEI. In DNA form, the CDR3 reads TGTGCCAGCAGTGGACAGTTGGGAAACACCATATATTTT. Amino acid sequence: CASSGQLGNTIYF.

This clone appeared a few times. The gene calls are TRBV5-4 and TRBJ1-2; no reliable D call. In germline, CDR1 is SGHNT, CDR2 YYREEE (reference sequence). The V and J ends lost 1 base and 8 bases respectively, with 9 bases between them. The CDR3 consists of 12 residues. DNA of the CDR3: TGTGCCAGCAGCTTGAATTATAAAGGCTACACCTTC. Encoded protein: CASSLNYKGYTF.

The V gene is TRBV5-5, the J gene TRBJ2-1; 9 bases are a match to TRBD2. The CDR3 has 16 amino acids. Germline CDR1 and CDR2: SGHKS and YYEKEE (reference sequence). V lost 0 bases and J lost 3; bases outside the gene matches: 4. CDR3 in amino acids: CASSLAASGIYNEQFF. CDR3 DNA: TGTGCCAGCAGCTTGGCCGCTAGCGGGATCTACAATGAGCAGTTCTTC.

J is TRBJ2-2 and V is TRBV7-3, with TRBD1 matching 8 bases. Per the germline V gene, CDR1 is SGHTA and CDR2 is FQGTGA. V gave up 5 bases and J gave up 4 bases; unmatched junction bases: 9. The CDR3 consists of 16 residues. The CDR3 DNA reads as TGTGCCAGCAGCCCGCGGACAGGGAGTGGCACCGGGGAGCTGTTTTTT. Amino acids: CASSPRTGSGTGELFF.

The gene calls are TRBV28 and TRBJ2-1, with 14 nucleotides matching TRBD2. The CDR3 contains 18 residues. The germline CDR1 and CDR2 sequences are MDHEN and SYDVKM. The J segment lost 4 bases and the V segment lost 4 bases, leaving 9 bases of the junction unmatched. CDR3 sequence reads: CASSSIRLAGGNYNEQFF. For the CDR3, the DNA is TGTGCCAGCAGTTCCATCAGACTAGCGGGGGGGAATTACAATGAGCAGTTCTTC.

V usage is TRBV2 and J usage is TRBJ1-4; perhaps TRBD1 as D (5 bases). Germline CDR1 reads SNHLY; CDR2 reads FYNNEI. The V end lost 6 bases, the J end lost 8 bases, and 16 bases lay between the germline ends. There are 14 residues in the CDR3. CDR3 DNA: TGTGCCAGCAGCCGAACCGGGGGAGAGGAAAAACTGTTTTTT. It is translated as CASSRTGGEEKLFF.

The J gene is TRBJ1-2, the V gene TRBV7-8, with 7 bases lining up with TRBD1. V shed 5 bases, J shed 0 bases, and the junction held 6 bases outside the gene matches. Per the germline V gene, CDR1 is SGHVS and CDR2 is FQNEAQ. The CDR3 runs 15 residues. CDR3 DNA: TGTGCCAGCAGCGCCCGGGACAGATCTAACTATGGCTACACCTTC. It codes for CASSARDRSNYGYTF.

In this sample, this clone turned up once. The gene calls are TRBV7-6 and TRBJ2-1, with D possibly TRBD1 on 5 matching bases. The CDR3 contains 15 residues. Germline CDR1 reads SGHVS; CDR2 reads FNYEAQ. V shed 1 base and J shed 5 bases, with 12 bases lying between them. The CDR3 sequence: CASSLGWGSHNEQFF. CDR3 sequence (DNA): TGTGCCAGCAGCTTAGGTTGGGGCAGTCACAATGAGCAGTTCTTC.

The V gene is TRBV5-1, the J gene TRBJ1-6, with TRBD1 matching 8 bases. V gave up 3 bases and J gave up 0 bases; unmatched junction bases: 11. This CDR3 has 19 amino acids. Per the germline V gene, CDR1 is SGHRS and CDR2 is YFSETQ. CDR3 DNA sequence: TGCGCCAGCAGCTCCGTGGGACAGGCTAGTAGCTCCTATAATTCACCCCTCCACTTT. It yields the protein CASSSVGQASSSYNSPLHF. The variable domain in full, completed from reference TRBV5-1 and TRBJ1-6, reads KAGVTQTPRYLIKTRGQQVTLSCSPISGHRSVSWYQQTPGQGLQFLFEYFSETQRNKGNFPGRFSGRQFSNSRSEMNVSTLELGDSALYLCASSSVGQASSSYNSPLHFGNGTRLTVT.

The chain combines TRBV3-1 (or the pseudogene TRBV3-2) with TRBJ1-2, with D perhaps TRBD1 (5 bases). V gave up 1 base and J gave up 3 bases, with 6 bases separating them. CDR1 and CDR2 from the germline V gene are LGHDT and YNNKEL (reference sequence). The length of the CDR3 is 13 residues. For the CDR3, the DNA is TGTGCCAGCAGCCAAGTGACAGACTATGGCTACACCTTC. This gives the protein CASSQVTDYGYTF.

The chain joins TRBV3-1 (or the pseudogene TRBV3-2) to TRBJ1-2; D ambiguous. CDR3 length equals 12 residues. Trimming shortened V by 1 base and J by 7 bases, and 7 bases separated the two germline ends. Germline-derived CDR1 and CDR2 are LGHDT and YNNKEL (reference sequence). In DNA form, the CDR3 reads TGTGCCAGCAGCCAAGGCTCGGGTGGCTACACCTTC. Encoded protein: CASSQGSGGYTF.

The count of this clone is one. The rearrangement joins TRBV30 to TRBJ1-2, with 8 nucleotides matching TRBD1. The CDR3 contains 11 residues. Trimming took 6 bases from V and 6 from J; bases not matched to a gene: 3. Germline CDR1 GTSNPN, CDR2 SVGIG (reference sequence). The CDR3 DNA sequence: TGTGCCTGTACAGGGGGAAATGGCTACACCTTC. Encoded protein: CACTGGNGYTF.

The V call is TRBV4-2, the J call TRBJ2-5, with TRBD2 as a possible D gene (6 bases). The CDR3 has 14 residues. Germline CDR1 LGHNA, CDR2 YNFKEQ. Trimming removed 0 bases at V and 3 bases at J, with 8 bases between. The CDR3 nucleotides read TGTGCCAGCAGCCAAGATCCTAGCGAAGAGACCCAGTACTTC. This gives the protein CASSQDPSEETQYF.

The V call is TRBV6-1, the J call TRBJ1-1; no firm D call. The V and J ends lost 2 bases and 5 bases respectively, with 12 bases between them. Germline V lookup: CDR1 MNHNS, CDR2 SASEGT. This CDR3 has 14 amino acids. The CDR3 coding sequence is TGTGCCAGCAGTGAATCCAGACACCTAACTGAAGCTTTCTTT. Its translation is CASSESRHLTEAFF.

The genes are TRBV5-1 and TRBJ2-3; 10 positions match TRBD2. This CDR3 contains 15 residues. The V gene end was trimmed by 2 bases and the J gene end by 4 bases; junction bases not matched to a gene: 4. Looked up from germline, CDR1 is SGHRS and CDR2 is YFSETQ. The CDR3 DNA is TGCGCCAGCAGCTTCCTAGCGGGGGCCCCAGATACGCAGTATTTT. It yields the protein CASSFLAGAPDTQYF.

The gene calls are TRBV20-1 and TRBJ1-2; 8 positions match TRBD1. The CDR3 has 14 amino acids. J was trimmed by 0 bases and V by 3 bases; bases with no gene match: 3. Germline assignment: CDR1 DFQATT and CDR2 SNEGSKA (reference sequence). The CDR3 DNA reads as TGCAGTGCTAGTGACAGGGGCCCTAACTATGGCTACACCTTC. Protein sequence: CSASDRGPNYGYTF.

The genes are TRBV28 and TRBJ2-1, with TRBD2 matching over 9 bases. Germline assignment: CDR1 MDHEN and CDR2 SYDVKM. Trimming cost V 2 bases and J 6 bases; bases outside gene matches: 5. The CDR3 spans 15 residues. The CDR3 loop reads CASSLGGGAGNEQFF. CDR3 DNA: TGTGCCAGCAGTTTAGGCGGGGGGGCGGGCAATGAGCAGTTCTTC.

The chain joins TRBV7-6 to TRBJ1-3; 8 bases map to TRBD1. The V and J ends lost 1 base and 4 bases, in that order; junction bases with no gene match: 12. Per germline, CDR1 SGHVS and CDR2 FNYEAQ. The CDR3 is 18 amino acids. For the CDR3, the DNA is TGTGCCAGCAGCTTAGGTGGGACAGGCACAGGCTTAGGAAACACCATATATTTT. It specifies CASSLGGTGTGLGNTIYF.

The chain uses TRBV2 and TRBJ1-1; the D is unclear. The CDR3 runs 15 residues. V lost 4 bases to trimming and J lost 2 bases, with 14 bases between them. Per the germline V gene, CDR1 is SNHLY and CDR2 is FYNNEI. The chain's CDR3 is CASSVEQKHNTEAFF. CDR3 sequence (DNA): TGTGCCAGCAGTGTGGAACAGAAGCATAACACTGAAGCTTTCTTT.

This clone was picked up a small number of times. This chain connects TRBV21-1 to TRBJ1-2. TRBV21-1 is designated a pseudogene. The CDR3 has 15 amino acids. The CDR3 DNA follows: TGTGCCAGCAGCAAGTCGGGGGGTTATAACTATGGCTACACCTTC. It is translated as CASSKSGGYNYGYTF.

The chain carries TRBV5-1 and TRBJ1-6; D not resolved. The germline gives CDR1 SGHRS, CDR2 YFSETQ. The CDR3 spans 16 residues. The V end was cut by 0 bases, the J end by 10 bases, with 17 bases between. CDR3 sequence (DNA): TGCGCCAGCAGCTTGGAGGTCCGGGAATTAAACTCACCCCTCCACTTT. Translation gives CASSLEVRELNSPLHF.

This clone came up a few times. The chain uses TRBV5-1 and TRBJ2-1; weak D call: TRBD1 (6 bases). CDR3 length: 16 residues. Trimming took off 3 bases at V and 9 bases at J, with 22 bases between the two ends. Germline CDR1 reads SGHRS; CDR2 reads YFSETQ. CDR3 region: CASSSTSQGPVGEQFF. Written as DNA, the CDR3 is TGCGCCAGCAGCTCCACTTCACAGGGCCCGGTGGGTGAGCAGTTCTTC.